This T cell receptor (beta chain) is drawn from a study of cytomegalovirus exposure and HLA in healthy donors. The study's findings and limits: Per published reports, the classifier diagnosed cytomegalovirus status with high specificity and sensitivity.

CDR1 and CDR2 from the germline V gene are SNHLY and FYNNEI. The CDR3 loop spans 15 amino acids. V gave up 3 bases and J gave up 0 bases, with 10 bases separating them. As for the donors, each was a healthy bone marrow donor. As for this clone: The antigen is unknown.

The PCR made use of 60 Vbeta and 13 Jbeta primers. Method: immunoSEQ multiplex PCR; TCRdb's copy keeps in-frame clones and lacks some. The sample lists about 160,000 clones, approximately 80% occurring once. Sequencing was done on a sample of PBMCs. The receptor was isolated from a man younger than 35 in good health and CMV-seronegative. The V gene is TRBV2, the J gene TRBJ2-3, with a weak D call TRBD2 (6 bases). The CDR3 loop reads CASSEEGTSTDTQYF. CDR3 sequence (DNA): TGTGCCAGCAGTGAGGAGGGGACTAGCACAGATACGCAGTATTTT.